Each of the 32 T cell receptor beta chains below was sequenced from the same sample in a study of T-cell memory formation after mild COVID-19. TCRdb called the 5' RACE reads again in MiXCR, with one record for every CDR3 protein. Here the sample spans nearly 40,000 distinct CDR3 sequences, approximately 6.5% being singletons. What was sequenced was PBMCs or a T cell subset sorted from them (not recorded which). The origin of the receptors is an adult who had mild COVID-19 (a few samples of this study predate the infection). Cell type and time point are not known.

The rearrangement joins TRBV7-9 to TRBJ1-2; 7 bases fit TRBD1. Germline CDR1 is SEHNR and CDR2 is FQNEAQ (reference sequence). The V gene end was trimmed by 3 bases and the J gene end by 4 bases; junction bases not matched to a gene: 2. The CDR3 consists of 13 residues. The CDR3 bases are TGTGCCAGCAGCTTCAGGGGGACCTATGGCTACACCTTC. Residues: CASSFRGTYGYTF.

The chain carries TRBV29-1 and TRBJ1-1, with D perhaps matching TRBD1 (5 bases). V was cut by 3 bases and J by 5 bases, with 13 bases left in between. The CDR3 covers 13 residues. Germline V gene lookup returns CDR1 SQVTM and CDR2 ANQGSEA. The CDR3 DNA is TGCAGCGTTGATAAGGGTAAGGGGACTGAAGCTTTCTTT. The encoded protein is CSVDKGKGTEAFF.

The chain recombines TRBV29-1 with TRBJ1-1; the D gene is possibly TRBD1 (6 bases). Germline CDR1 SQVTM, CDR2 ANQGSEA. The CDR3 has 14 residues. The V end lost 7 bases, the J end lost 1 base, and 16 bases lay between the germline ends. CDR3 DNA sequence: TGCAGCGGGAGGGGGGCTGAGGAGAACACTGAAGCTTTCTTT. It is translated as CSGRGAEENTEAFF.

The rearrangement uses TRBV18 and TRBJ1-1; D call uncertain. CDR1 and CDR2 from the germline V gene are KGHSH and LQKENI. This CDR3 comprises 14 residues. Between the trimmed V and J ends, which lost 3 bases and 4 bases, there was a span of 12 bases. The CDR3: CASSPLSLGTEAFF. The DNA of the CDR3 is TGTGCCAGCTCACCCCTCTCTTTGGGCACTGAAGCTTTCTTT.

V and J are TRBV19 and TRBJ1-2; unclear D gene. The V gene's germline CDR1 is LNHDA and CDR2 SQIVND (reference sequence). This CDR3 region has 14 residues. Trimming shortened V by 5 bases and J by 2 bases, and 12 bases separated the two germline ends. The CDR3 bases are TGTGCCAGTAGTGAAGGGTTTGGGAACTATGGCTACACCTTC. Its translation is CASSEGFGNYGYTF.

V gene TRBV5-4 combines with J gene TRBJ2-1; D uncertain. Germline CDR1 reads SGHNT; CDR2 reads YYREEE (reference sequence). The CDR3 is made up of 12 amino acids. V was trimmed by 4 bases and J by 7 bases, leaving 9 bases between them. Here the CDR3 reads CASSIGTNEQFF. As DNA, the CDR3 is TGTGCCAGCAGCATTGGAACTAATGAGCAGTTCTTC. The full variable domain, rest sourced from reference TRBV5-4 and TRBJ2-1, is ETGVTQSPTHLIKTRGQQVTLRCSSQSGHNTVSWYQQALGQGPQFIFQYYREEENGRGNFPPRFSGLQFPNYSSELNVNALELDDSALYLCASSIGTNEQFFGPGTRLTVL.

CDR3 sequence (DNA): TGTGCCAGCAGCTCCGGGATCAACCCTAGCACAGATACGCAGTATTTT. Translated, it gives CASSSGINPSTDTQYF. The rearrangement joins TRBV7-2 to TRBJ2-3; D possibly corresponds to TRBD2 (5 bases). In germline, CDR1 is SGHTA, CDR2 FQGNSA. Trimming shortened V by 4 bases and J by 0 bases, and 14 bases separated the two germline ends. This CDR3 region has 16 residues. Full variable domain (outside the CDR3, taken from reference TRBV7-2 and TRBJ2-3): GAGVSQSPSNKVTEKGKDVELRCDPISGHTALYWYRQSLGQGLEFLIYFQGNSAPDKSGLPSDRFSAERTGGSVSTLTIQRTQQEDSAVYLCASSSGINPSTDTQYFGPGTRLTVL.

This clonotype was detected ten times or more. This chain connects TRBV20-1 to TRBJ2-3, with D maybe TRBD2 (6 bases). Germline-derived CDR1 and CDR2 are DFQATT and SNEGSKA (reference sequence). CDR3 length: 13 residues. V lost 6 bases, J lost 5 bases, and 15 bases lay in between. The CDR3 loop is CSAGLTARDTQYF. CDR3 bases: TGCAGTGCGGGACTCACAGCGCGAGATACGCAGTATTTT.

The rearrangement joins TRBV5-1 to TRBJ2-3; 7 bases are a match to TRBD2. The CDR3 sequence is 16 residues long. After removal of 4 bases from V and 0 bases from J, the junction contained 8 bases not matched to a gene. Germline CDR1 is SGHRS and CDR2 is YFSETQ. CDR3 sequence reads: CASSPGGGGSTDTQYF. In DNA, the CDR3 is TGCGCCAGCAGCCCCGGCGGGGGAGGAAGCACAGATACGCAGTATTTT.

This clonotype was counted at least ten times. The V and J genes are TRBV6-5 and TRBJ2-7; 11 nucleotides agree with TRBD1. Trimming at V came to 2 bases and at J to 2 bases, leaving 11 bases not matched to a gene. Germline CDR1 is MNHEY and CDR2 is SVGAGI. The CDR3 is 18 residues long. The chain's CDR3 is CASSYRSPGTGGAYEQYF. In DNA, the CDR3 is TGTGCCAGCAGTTACCGGAGCCCCGGGACAGGGGGTGCCTACGAGCAGTACTTC.

This clonotype has ten or more counts. The chain joins TRBV5-1 to TRBJ2-7; 8 nucleotides line up with TRBD2. Germline V gene lookup returns CDR1 SGHRS and CDR2 YFSETQ. This CDR3 has 14 residues. With 10 bases clipped from V and 6 bases from J, the junction kept 15 bases outside the gene matches. CDR3 loop: CAQREPGPVCEQYF. The CDR3 DNA reads as TGCGCCCAGCGGGAGCCGGGTCCAGTTTGCGAGCAGTACTTC.

For this clonotype: One base away lies a much larger clone, so this may be a sequencing read error. This chain uses TRBV11-2 with TRBJ2-5; maybe TRBD2 (5 bases). Germline lookup yields CDR1 SGHAT and CDR2 FQNNGV. This CDR3 is built from 13 residues. As DNA, the CDR3 is TGTGCCAGCAGCCCCGGGGAGCAAGAGACCAAGTACTTC. This codes for CASSPGEQETKYF. Variable domain in full (rest from reference TRBV11-2 and TRBJ2-5): EAGVAQSPRYKIIEKRQSVAFWCNPISGHATLYWYQQILGQGPKLLIQFQNNGVVDDSQLPKDRFSAERLKGVDSTLKIQPAKLEDSAVYLCASSPGEQETKYFGPGTRLLVL.

This clonotype was observed a few times. V and J are TRBV4-3 and TRBJ1-2, with D perhaps TRBD1 (6 bases). This CDR3 comprises 14 residues. V lost 0 bases and J 8 bases, leaving 13 bases between the germline ends. Germline CDR1 and CDR2: LGHNA and YSLEER. CDR3 bases: TGCGCCAGCAGCCAAGATGACAGGCAGGGCGGCTACACCTTC. This sequence encodes CASSQDDRQGGYTF.

There are a few counts of this clonotype. V usage is TRBV5-4 and J usage is TRBJ1-5; 7 positions match TRBD1. CDR3 length: 16 amino acids. Per germline, CDR1 SGHNT and CDR2 YYREEE (reference sequence). The V segment lost 0 bases and the J segment 1 base; nucleotides outside the gene matches: 4. The CDR3 here is CASSLAGQLSNQPQHF. DNA for the CDR3: TGTGCCAGCAGCTTGGCGGGACAGCTGAGCAATCAGCCCCAGCATTTT.

This clonotype was counted between two and nine times. This chain joins TRBV4-3 and TRBJ2-2; TRBD2 aligns across 7 bases. From germline, CDR1 is LGHNA and CDR2 YSLEER. The trim removed 6 bases at V and 3 bases at J, leaving 10 bases unmatched. This CDR3 has 16 residues. CDR3 DNA sequence: TGCGCCAGCAGTCTAGAGGGAGGGCGAGACACCGGGGAGCTGTTTTTT. Protein sequence: CASSLEGGRDTGELFF.

This clonotype has just a few counts. The chain has TRBV12-5 and TRBJ2-3, with D perhaps being TRBD1 or TRBD2 (6 bases each). This CDR3 comprises 17 residues. V lost 2 bases and J 4 bases, leaving 19 bases between the germline ends. The germline CDR1 and CDR2 sequences are LGHNT and FRNRAP. CDR3: CASGLWYSGALPDTQYF. The DNA for the CDR3 is TGTGCTAGTGGTTTGTGGTATTCGGGGGCGCTTCCAGATACGCAGTATTTT.

This chain joins TRBV7-2 and TRBJ1-6; 9 bases agree with TRBD1. The V segment lost 5 bases and the J segment 7 bases; nucleotides outside the gene matches: 6. The germline V gene has CDR1 SGHTA and CDR2 FQGNSA. The CDR3 has 15 amino acids. CDR3 in amino acids: CASSTRTGANSPLHF. CDR3 bases: TGTGCCAGCAGCACAAGGACAGGGGCCAATTCACCCCTCCACTTT. Based on the CDR3 plus reference TRBV7-2 and TRBJ1-6, the full variable domain is GAGVSQSPSNKVTEKGKDVELRCDPISGHTALYWYRQSLGQGLEFLIYFQGNSAPDKSGLPSDRFSAERTGGSVSTLTIQRTQQEDSAVYLCASSTRTGANSPLHFGNGTRLTVT.

The table lists this clonotype with a few counts. The CDR3 reads CASSLRQSNQPQHF. As DNA, the CDR3 is TGTGCCAGCAGTTTAAGGCAGAGCAATCAGCCCCAGCATTTT. The V call is TRBV27, the J call TRBJ1-5; D is uncertain. The CDR3 covers 14 residues. V was pared by 2 bases and J by 1 base, with 6 bases between. Germline V CDR1 and CDR2: MNHEY, SMNVEV (reference sequence).

In this sample, this clonotype turned up a few times. The gene calls are TRBV5-1 and TRBJ2-3; TRBD1 agrees at 9 bases. The CDR3 is 15 residues long. The J segment lost 4 bases and the V segment lost 3 bases, leaving 6 bases of the junction unmatched. Germline assignment: CDR1 SGHRS and CDR2 YFSETQ. This CDR3 reads CASSSDRGFPDTQYF. The CDR3, as DNA: TGCGCCAGCAGCTCGGACAGGGGTTTTCCAGATACGCAGTATTTT.

The chain joins TRBV7-3 to TRBJ1-1; a possible D gene is TRBD1 (6 bases). Trimming cost V 4 bases and J 10 bases, with 10 bases left between them. The CDR3 length is 11 residues. Germline V gene sequence: CDR1 SGHTA, CDR2 FQGTGA. CDR3 in amino acids: CASSSGGAAFF. The CDR3 bases are TGTGCCAGCAGCTCCGGGGGGGCAGCTTTCTTT.

The chain recombines TRBV19 with TRBJ1-2; a possible D gene is TRBD1 (5 bases). The CDR3 sequence is 14 residues long. Trimming shortened V by 6 bases and J by 3 bases, and 14 bases separated the two germline ends. The V gene's germline CDR1 is LNHDA and CDR2 SQIVND (reference sequence). CDR3 region: CASSDVGADYGYTF. CDR3 nucleotide sequence: TGTGCCAGTAGCGACGTCGGGGCCGACTATGGCTACACCTTC.

The table lists this clonotype with many counts. The DNA of the CDR3 is TGCGCCAGCAGCCAAGGGGTAGGGAGGGAGACCCAGTACTTC. Translating it yields CASSQGVGRETQYF. The chain has TRBV4-3 and TRBJ2-5; D is perhaps TRBD2 (6 bases). Germline V gene data show CDR1 as LGHNA and CDR2 as YSLEER. The CDR3 has 14 amino acids. V lost 1 base and J lost 5, with 11 bases in between.

This sequence joins TRBV18 and TRBJ1-2, with D uncertain. CDR1 is KGHSH and CDR2 is LQKENI in the germline V gene. The CDR3 has 15 amino acids. Trimming pared 2 bases from V and 4 bases from J, leaving 14 bases between. The CDR3 DNA is TGTGCCAGCTCACCATCCGGCGAATTTATCTATGGCTACACCTTC. Amino acids: CASSPSGEFIYGYTF.

In its sample, this clonotype was seen many times. The chain is built from TRBV24-1 and TRBJ1-1, with TRBD1 identical over 11 bases. The CDR3 has 14 residues. Germline V lookup: CDR1 KGHDR, CDR2 SFDVKD. The V gene end was trimmed by 5 bases and the J gene end by 5 bases; junction bases not matched to a gene: 3. The chain's CDR3 is CATSGTGGKTEAFF. In nucleotides, the CDR3 is TGTGCCACCAGTGGGACAGGGGGCAAGACTGAAGCTTTCTTT.

The genes are TRBV3-1 and TRBJ1-2; D remains ambiguous. CDR3 length equals 12 residues. V lost 1 base and J lost 4, with 4 bases in between. The V gene's germline CDR1 is LGHDT and CDR2 YNNKEL (reference sequence). The DNA for the CDR3 is TGTGCCAGCAGCCAAGGTGGCTATGGCTACACCTTC. Protein sequence: CASSQGGYGYTF.

This clonotype was seen at least ten times. The chain employs TRBV20-1 and TRBJ2-7; TRBD1 matches 11 bases. The CDR3 contains 20 residues. The V gene's germline CDR1 is DFQATT and CDR2 SNEGSKA (reference sequence). V shed 2 bases, J shed 2 bases, and the junction held 20 bases outside the gene matches. The CDR3 region is CSARPGFGTGGKQGPYEQYF. In nucleotides, the CDR3 is TGCAGTGCTAGACCCGGCTTCGGGACAGGGGGTAAACAGGGCCCCTACGAGCAGTACTTC.

This clonotype was detected many times. The chain joins TRBV6-1 to TRBJ1-2; possible D gene TRBD1, 6 bases. Germline CDR1 reads MNHNS; CDR2 reads SASEGT. V was shortened by 7 bases and J by 5 bases, with 14 bases between the two germline ends. The CDR3 sequence is 13 residues long. The CDR3 loop is CASTPGTSYGYTF. In nucleotides, the CDR3 is TGTGCCAGCACGCCGGGGACAAGTTATGGCTACACCTTC.

Turning to this clonotype: The conserved final phenylalanine or tryptophan is absent from the CDR3, which likely points to a read error. The V gene is TRBV12-3 or TRBV12-4, the J gene TRBJ1-1; D is unresolved. V lost 3 bases and J 1 base, leaving 6 bases between the germline ends. The CDR3 length is 13 residues. The chain's CDR3 is CASSFRPNTEAFY. The CDR3 bases are TGTGCCAGCAGTTTTCGACCGAACACTGAAGCTTTCTAT.

The chain combines TRBV15 with TRBJ1-2; weak D call: TRBD1 (5 bases). The CDR3 loop spans 13 amino acids. Trimming pared 5 bases from V and 4 bases from J, leaving 11 bases between. CDR1 and CDR2 (germline): LNHNV, YYDKDF (reference sequence). CDR3 residues: CATSPRQPYGYTF. The CDR3 region has the DNA TGTGCCACCAGCCCGAGACAGCCCTATGGCTACACCTTC.

The table lists this clonotype with many counts. V and J are TRBV9 and TRBJ2-1; tentatively, D is TRBD1 or TRBD2 (5 bases each). Trimming pared 0 bases from V and 4 bases from J, leaving 14 bases between. This CDR3 contains 16 residues. Germline lookup yields CDR1 SGDLS and CDR2 YYNGEE. CDR3 region: CASSVGGSLPYNEQFF. For the CDR3, the DNA is TGTGCCAGCAGCGTAGGGGGGAGCTTACCGTACAATGAGCAGTTCTTC.

This clonotype was found many times. The chain combines TRBV5-1 with TRBJ1-6; TRBD1 matches at 7 bases. The length of the CDR3 is 14 residues. Trimming cost V 4 bases and J 5 bases; bases outside gene matches: 3. Germline-derived CDR1 and CDR2 are SGHRS and YFSETQ. The CDR3 loop reads CASSTGQNNSPLHF. CDR3 bases: TGCGCCAGCAGCACGGGACAGAATAATTCACCCCTCCACTTT.

The rearrangement joins TRBV14 to TRBJ2-7; D gene ambiguous. CDR3 length equals 12 residues. V was pared by 4 bases and J by 3 bases, with 7 bases between. CDR1 and CDR2 from the germline V gene are SGHDN and FVKESK. The CDR3 is CASSPNSYEQYF. Written as DNA, the CDR3 is TGTGCCAGCAGCCCTAACAGCTACGAGCAGTACTTC.